The source of this T cell receptor beta chain is a study of beta chain features in type 1 diabetes. This clone has only a few counts. The junction differs from germline at one of its ends, possibly a read error. The V gene's germline CDR1 is SNHLY and CDR2 FYNNEI. This CDR3 is 13 amino acids long. Expressed TCRB transcripts were sequenced because the isolated RNA had all been reverse transcribed beforehand. Here immunoSEQ multiplex PCR was the method, and the copy in TCRdb shows in-frame clones only, minus some. This repertoire shows around 500,000 clones, about 10% found once; its top ten account for 0.046%.

The receptor was derived from a woman younger than 35 in good health. Sequenced material: naive CD4+ T cells from blood. V usage is TRBV2 and J usage is TRBJ2-1, with a tentative D call TRBD1 (6 bases). The CDR3 DNA reads TGTGCTAGCAGGGGATCCCGGTCGGGGGAGCAGTTCTTC. Protein product: CASRGSRSGEQFF. The variable domain in full, with the rest retrieved from reference TRBV2 and TRBJ2-1, is EPEVTQTPSHQVTQMGQEVILRCVPISNHLYFYWYRQILGQKVEFLVSFYNNEISEKSEIFDDQFSVERPDGSNFTLKIRSTKLEDSAMYFCASRGSRSGEQFFGPGTRLTVL.